A selection of T cell receptor beta chains follows, all from one sample in a study of cytomegalovirus exposure and HLA in healthy donors. Sequencing used immunoSEQ multiplex PCR; TCRdb keeps in-frame clones, though not all of them. The sample yields over 140,000 clones, approximately 80% seen once. Sequencing was done on a sample of PBMCs. Receptors were obtained from a man in his fifties or sixties in good health and CMV-seronegative. CDR3s include the opening cysteine and the closing phenylalanine or tryptophan. Fields, in order: CDR3 length, V gene, J gene, CDR3 protein.

cdr3_length: 13; v_call: TRBV19; j_call: TRBJ1-1; cdr3_aa: CASSSTVNTEAFF
cdr3_length: 15; v_call: TRBV5-1; j_call: TRBJ1-1; cdr3_aa: CASTQGGQGSTEAFF
cdr3_length: 15; v_call: TRBV7-8; j_call: TRBJ2-7; cdr3_aa: CASSLSQGASYEQYF
cdr3_length: 18; v_call: TRBV7-8; j_call: TRBJ1-6; cdr3_aa: CASSLKVGGSSYNSPLHF
cdr3_length: 14; v_call: TRBV7-3; j_call: TRBJ2-7; cdr3_aa: CASSSGTSGAEQYF
cdr3_length: 12; v_call: TRBV11-2; j_call: TRBJ1-4; cdr3_aa: CASSSRGEKLFF
cdr3_length: 15; v_call: TRBV11-2; j_call: TRBJ2-5; cdr3_aa: CASSSGLAGRETQYF
cdr3_length: 13; v_call: TRBV10-2; j_call: TRBJ2-3; cdr3_aa: CASRLARTDTQYF
cdr3_length: 14; v_call: TRBV30; j_call: TRBJ1-1; cdr3_aa: CAWTWNRVYPEAFF
cdr3_length: 17; v_call: TRBV13; j_call: TRBJ2-3; cdr3_aa: CASSLQSGGAFTDTQYF
cdr3_length: 17; v_call: TRBV6-1; j_call: TRBJ2-1; cdr3_aa: CASSEAGWQGIYNEQFF
cdr3_length: 15; v_call: TRBV5-1; j_call: TRBJ2-1; cdr3_aa: CASSLTGNHYNEQFF
cdr3_length: 15; v_call: TRBV28; j_call: TRBJ1-6; cdr3_aa: CASSLRQGYNSPLHF
cdr3_length: 15; v_call: TRBV7-2; j_call: TRBJ2-3; cdr3_aa: CASSLTQTSTDTQYF
cdr3_length: 14; v_call: TRBV5-8; j_call: TRBJ1-4; cdr3_aa: CASSSTGGNEKLFF
cdr3_length: 16; v_call: TRBV9; j_call: TRBJ2-2; cdr3_aa: CASTGRGSSNTGELFF
cdr3_length: 14; v_call: TRBV7-2; j_call: TRBJ2-7; cdr3_aa: CASSSQREGGEQYF